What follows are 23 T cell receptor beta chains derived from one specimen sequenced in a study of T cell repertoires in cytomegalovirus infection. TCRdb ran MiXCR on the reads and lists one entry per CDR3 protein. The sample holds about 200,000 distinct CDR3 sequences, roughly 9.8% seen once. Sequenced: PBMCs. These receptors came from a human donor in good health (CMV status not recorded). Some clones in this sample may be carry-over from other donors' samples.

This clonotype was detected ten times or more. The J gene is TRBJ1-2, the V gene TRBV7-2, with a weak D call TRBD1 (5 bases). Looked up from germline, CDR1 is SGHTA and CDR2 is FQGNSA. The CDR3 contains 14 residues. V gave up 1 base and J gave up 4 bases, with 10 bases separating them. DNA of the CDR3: TGTGCCAGCAGCTTAGATGGGACCTCCTATGGCTACACCTTC. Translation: CASSLDGTSYGYTF.

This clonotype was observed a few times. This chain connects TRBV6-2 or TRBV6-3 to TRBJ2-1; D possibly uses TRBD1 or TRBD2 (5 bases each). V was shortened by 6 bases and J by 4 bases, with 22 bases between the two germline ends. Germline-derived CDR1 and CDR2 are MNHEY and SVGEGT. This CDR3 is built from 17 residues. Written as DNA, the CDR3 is TGTGCCAGCAGCTATCAGACCGGGACGGTGAGATACAATGAGCAGTTCTTC. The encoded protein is CASSYQTGTVRYNEQFF.

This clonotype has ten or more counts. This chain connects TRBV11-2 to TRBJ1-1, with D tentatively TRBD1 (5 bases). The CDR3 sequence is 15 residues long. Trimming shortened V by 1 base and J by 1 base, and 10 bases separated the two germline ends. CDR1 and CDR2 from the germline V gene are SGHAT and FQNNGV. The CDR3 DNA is TGTGCCAGCAGCTTAGTAGCAGGGACGAACACTGAAGCTTTCTTT. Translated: CASSLVAGTNTEAFF.

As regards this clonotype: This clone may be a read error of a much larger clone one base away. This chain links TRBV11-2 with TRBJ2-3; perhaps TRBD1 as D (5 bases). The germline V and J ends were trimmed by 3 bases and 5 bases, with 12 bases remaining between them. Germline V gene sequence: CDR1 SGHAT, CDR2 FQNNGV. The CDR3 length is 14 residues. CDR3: CASSFGRAIDTQYF. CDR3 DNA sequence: TGTGCCAGCAGCTTCGGCAGGGCGATAGATACGCAGTATTTT.

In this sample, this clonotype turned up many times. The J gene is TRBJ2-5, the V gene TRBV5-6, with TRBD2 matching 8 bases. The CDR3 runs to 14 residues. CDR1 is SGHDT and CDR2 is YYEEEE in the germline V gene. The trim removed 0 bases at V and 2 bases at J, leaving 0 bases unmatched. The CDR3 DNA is TGTGCCAGCAGCTTGGCTAGCGGGCAAGAGACCCAGTACTTC. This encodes CASSLASGQETQYF.

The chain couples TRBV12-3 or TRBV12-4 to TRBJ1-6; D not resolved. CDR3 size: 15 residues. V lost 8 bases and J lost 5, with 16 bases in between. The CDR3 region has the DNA TGTGCCAGCCGACCTACAGACGGTAATAATTCACCCCTCCACTTT. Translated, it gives CASRPTDGNNSPLHF.

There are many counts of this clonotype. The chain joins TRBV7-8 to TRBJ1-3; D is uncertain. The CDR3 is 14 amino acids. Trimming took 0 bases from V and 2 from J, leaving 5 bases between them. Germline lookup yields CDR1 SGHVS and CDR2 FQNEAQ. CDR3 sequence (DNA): TGTGCCAGCAGCTTAGCCGGAACTGGAAACACCATATATTTT. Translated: CASSLAGTGNTIYF. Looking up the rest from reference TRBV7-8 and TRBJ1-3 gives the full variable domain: GAGVSQSPRYKVAKRGQDVALRCDPISGHVSLFWYQQALGQGPEFLTYFQNEAQLDKSGLPSDRFFAERPEGSVSTLKIQRTQQEDSAVYLCASSLAGTGNTIYFGEGSWLTVV.

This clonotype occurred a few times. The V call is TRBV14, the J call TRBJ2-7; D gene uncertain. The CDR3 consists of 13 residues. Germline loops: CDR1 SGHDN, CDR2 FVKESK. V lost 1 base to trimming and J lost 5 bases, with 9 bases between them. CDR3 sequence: CASSQVSAHEQYF. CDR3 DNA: TGTGCCAGCAGCCAAGTATCAGCTCACGAGCAGTACTTC. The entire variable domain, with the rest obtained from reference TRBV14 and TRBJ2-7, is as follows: EAGVTQFPSHSVIEKGQTVTLRCDPISGHDNLYWYRRVMGKEIKFLLHFVKESKQDESGMPNNRFLAERTGGTYSTLKVQPAELEDSGVYFCASSQVSAHEQYFGPGTRLTVT.

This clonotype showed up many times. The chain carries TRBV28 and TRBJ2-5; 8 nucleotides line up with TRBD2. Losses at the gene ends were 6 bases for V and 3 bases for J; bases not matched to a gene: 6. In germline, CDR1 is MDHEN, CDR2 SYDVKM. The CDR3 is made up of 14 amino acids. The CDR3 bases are TGTGCCAGCAGCTACGGGGGGGGGAAAGAGACCCAGTACTTC. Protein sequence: CASSYGGGKETQYF.

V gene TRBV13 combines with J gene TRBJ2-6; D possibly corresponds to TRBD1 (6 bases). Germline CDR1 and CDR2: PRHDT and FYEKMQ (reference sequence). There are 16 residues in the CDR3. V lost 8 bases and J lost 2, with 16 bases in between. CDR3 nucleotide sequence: TGTGCCAGCGCTCCAGGGGTTATTGCTGGGGCCAACGTCCTGACTTTC. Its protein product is CASAPGVIAGANVLTF.

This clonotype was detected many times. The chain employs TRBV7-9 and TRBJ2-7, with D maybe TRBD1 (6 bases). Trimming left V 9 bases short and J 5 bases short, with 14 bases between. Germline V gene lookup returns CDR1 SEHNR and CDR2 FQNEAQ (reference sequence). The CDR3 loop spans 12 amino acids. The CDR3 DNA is TGTGCCAGACGGGACATCCTCCACGAGCAGTACTTC. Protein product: CARRDILHEQYF.

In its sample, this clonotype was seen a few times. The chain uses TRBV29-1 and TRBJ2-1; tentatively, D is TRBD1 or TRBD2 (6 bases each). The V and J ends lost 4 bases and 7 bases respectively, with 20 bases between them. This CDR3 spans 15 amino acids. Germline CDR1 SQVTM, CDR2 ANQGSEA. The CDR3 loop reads CSVGGPPQGGNEQFF. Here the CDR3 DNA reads TGCAGCGTTGGAGGGCCGCCCCAAGGGGGGAATGAGCAGTTCTTC.

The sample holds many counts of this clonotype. The CDR3 here is CASSSMTGGGQPQHF. The CDR3 DNA reads as TGTGCCAGCAGCTCAATGACAGGGGGCGGGCAGCCCCAGCATTTT. The chain joins TRBV7-2 to TRBJ1-5; 10 bases are shared with TRBD1. V shed 4 bases and J 7 bases; nucleotides not matched to a gene: 7. CDR1 and CDR2 from the germline V gene are SGHTA and FQGNSA. This CDR3 is built from 15 residues. Full variable domain (outside the CDR3, taken from reference TRBV7-2 and TRBJ1-5): GAGVSQSPSNKVTEKGKDVELRCDPISGHTALYWYRQSLGQGLEFLIYFQGNSAPDKSGLPSDRFSAERTGGSVSTLTIQRTQQEDSAVYLCASSSMTGGGQPQHFGDGTRLSIL.

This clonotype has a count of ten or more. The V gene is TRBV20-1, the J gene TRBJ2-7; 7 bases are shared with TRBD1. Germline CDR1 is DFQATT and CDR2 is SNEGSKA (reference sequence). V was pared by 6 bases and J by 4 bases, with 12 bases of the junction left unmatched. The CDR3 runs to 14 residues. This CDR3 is CSAYKAQGEYEQYF. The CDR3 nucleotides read TGCAGTGCATACAAAGCCCAGGGGGAATACGAGCAGTACTTC.

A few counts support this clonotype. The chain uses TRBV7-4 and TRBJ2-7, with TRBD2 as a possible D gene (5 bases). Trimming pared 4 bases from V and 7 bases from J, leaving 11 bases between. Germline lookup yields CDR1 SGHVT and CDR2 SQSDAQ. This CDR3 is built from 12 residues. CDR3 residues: CASSSPSGEQYF. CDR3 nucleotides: TGTGCCAGCAGCTCCCCGTCGGGGGAGCAGTACTTC.

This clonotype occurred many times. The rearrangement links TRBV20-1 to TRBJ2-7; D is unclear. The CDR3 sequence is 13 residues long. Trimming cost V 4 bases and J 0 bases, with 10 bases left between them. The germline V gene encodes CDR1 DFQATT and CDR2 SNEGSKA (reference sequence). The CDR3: CSATRTDSYEQYF. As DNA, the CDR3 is TGCAGTGCTACTCGGACGGACTCCTACGAGCAGTACTTC.

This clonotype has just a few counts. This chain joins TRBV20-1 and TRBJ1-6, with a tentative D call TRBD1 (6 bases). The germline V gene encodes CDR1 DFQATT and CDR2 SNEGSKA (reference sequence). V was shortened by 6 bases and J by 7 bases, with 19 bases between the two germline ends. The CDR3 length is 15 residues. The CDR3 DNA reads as TGCAGTGCCAATGAAATGACAGGCGGAAATTCACCCCTCCACTTT. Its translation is CSANEMTGGNSPLHF.

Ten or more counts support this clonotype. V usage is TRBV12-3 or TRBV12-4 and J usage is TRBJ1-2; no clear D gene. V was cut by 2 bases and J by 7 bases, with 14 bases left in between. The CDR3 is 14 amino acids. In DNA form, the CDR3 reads TGTGCCAGCAGTTTAATCCGACTGCGGTTTGGCTACACCTTC. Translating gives CASSLIRLRFGYTF.

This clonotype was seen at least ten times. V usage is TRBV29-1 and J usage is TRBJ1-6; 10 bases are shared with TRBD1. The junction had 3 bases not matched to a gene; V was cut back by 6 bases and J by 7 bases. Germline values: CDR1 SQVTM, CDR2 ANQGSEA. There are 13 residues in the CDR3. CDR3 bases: TGCAGCGTGGGGACAGGGGAAAATTCACCCCTCCACTTT. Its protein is CSVGTGENSPLHF.

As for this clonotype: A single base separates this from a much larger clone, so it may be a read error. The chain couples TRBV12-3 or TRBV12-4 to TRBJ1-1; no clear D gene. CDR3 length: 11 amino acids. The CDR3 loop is CASEGLNEALF. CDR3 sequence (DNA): TGTGCCAGCGAAGGTCTAAATGAAGCTCTCTTT.

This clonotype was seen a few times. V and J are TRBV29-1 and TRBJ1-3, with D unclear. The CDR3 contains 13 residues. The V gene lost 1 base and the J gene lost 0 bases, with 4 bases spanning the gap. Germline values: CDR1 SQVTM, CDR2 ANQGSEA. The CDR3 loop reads CSVEVNSGNTIYF. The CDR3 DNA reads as TGCAGCGTTGAAGTGAACTCTGGAAACACCATATATTTT.

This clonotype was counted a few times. CDR3 DNA: TGTGCCAGTAGTATAACAGGGGGCTGGACTGAAGCTTTCTTT. This codes for CASSITGGWTEAFF. The chain has TRBV19 and TRBJ1-1; 9 bases map to TRBD1. The CDR3 runs to 14 residues. Trimming cost V 2 bases and J 5 bases; bases outside gene matches: 3. Germline V gene lookup returns CDR1 LNHDA and CDR2 SQIVND (reference sequence).

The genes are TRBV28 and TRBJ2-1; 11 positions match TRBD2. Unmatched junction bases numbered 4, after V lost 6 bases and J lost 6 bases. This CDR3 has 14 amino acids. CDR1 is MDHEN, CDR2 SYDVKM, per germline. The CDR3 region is CASRRLAGINEQFF. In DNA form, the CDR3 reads TGTGCCAGCAGACGACTAGCGGGAATCAATGAGCAGTTCTTC.